Sequencing of this TCR beta chain was carried out in a study of cytomegalovirus exposure and HLA in healthy donors. Study-wide results and caveats: It has been reported that TCR beta sequences accurately predicted the HLA-A and HLA-B alleles of most subjects. Among TCR beta chains, those listed as cytomegalovirus-associated numbered around 160.

This PCR relied on a set of 60 Vbeta primers and 13 Jbeta primers. This table comes from immunoSEQ multiplex PCR, and its TCRdb copy is limited to in-frame clones, with some not included. The data show 100,000 to 120,000 clones, around 72% seen once. A note on this clone: Antigen: not known.

Trimming removed 2 bases from V and 2 bases from J, with 7 bases in between. The CDR3 contains 13 residues. CDR1 is GTSNPN and CDR2 is SVGIG in the germline V gene (reference sequence). The source of this sequence is a male donor in good health and CMV-seronegative. Sequencing was carried out using PBMCs. V and J are TRBV30 and TRBJ1-5; no firm D call. In DNA form, the CDR3 reads TGTGCCTGGAGTAACGGGGGCAATCAGCCCCAGCATTTT. It specifies CAWSNGGNQPQHF.